One sample yielded the 32 T cell receptor beta chains listed below, sequenced in a study of shared clonotypes between healthy human individuals. It was CD45RO-negative cells, positively selected for CCR7, that made up naive CD8 cells, with terminally differentiated effector memory CD45RA+ cells excluded. TCRdb keeps only in-frame clones here, not all; method: immunoSEQ multiplex PCR. The profile shows roughly 1,800,000 clones, around 96% of them singletons. Sample: naive CD8+ T cells sorted from blood. The source of these receptors is a man younger than 35 in good health.

This clone has more than one count but fewer than ten. This same CDR3 is encoded by further DNA sequences in the sample. This chain joins TRBV2 and TRBJ2-1; D gene uncertain. Germline V CDR1 and CDR2: SNHLY, FYNNEI. The V end was cut by 8 bases, the J end by 4 bases, with 3 bases between. The CDR3 is 10 residues long. The CDR3 here is CASLYNEQFF. The DNA for the CDR3 is TGTGCCAGCCTGTACAATGAGCAGTTCTTC.

This chain links TRBV9 with TRBJ2-2; TRBD2 matches 10 bases. V lost 3 bases, J lost 5 bases, and 7 bases stayed unmatched. The length of the CDR3 is 16 residues. The germline gives CDR1 SGDLS, CDR2 YYNGEE. CDR3 in DNA: TGTGCCAGCAGCGAGGGGCTAGCGGGAGAGACCGGGGAGCTGTTTTTT. Its protein product is CASSEGLAGETGELFF.

Remarks on this clone: Other DNA sequences in this specimen translate into the identical CDR3. V gene TRBV30 combines with J gene TRBJ2-7; TRBD2 aligns across 7 bases. Germline CDR1 is GTSNPN and CDR2 is SVGIG (reference sequence). There are 13 residues in the CDR3. J was trimmed by 3 bases and V by 2 bases; bases with no gene match: 4. The CDR3 region is CAWSLGGGYEQYF. The CDR3, as DNA: TGTGCCTGGAGTCTTGGCGGGGGCTACGAGCAGTACTTC.

V is TRBV7-9 and J is TRBJ2-7; D remains ambiguous. This CDR3 spans 14 amino acids. Trimming removed 7 bases from V and 2 bases from J, with 15 bases in between. CDR1 is SEHNR, CDR2 FQNEAQ, per germline (reference sequence). The CDR3 DNA reads TGTGCCAGCACCGACAAGGGCGGCCCCTACGAGCAGTACTTC. Protein: CASTDKGGPYEQYF. Full variable domain (missing parts from reference TRBV7-9 and TRBJ2-7): DTGVSQNPRHKITKRGQNVTFRCDPISEHNRLYWYRQTLGQGPEFLTYFQNEAQLEKSRLLSDRFSAERPKGSFSTLEIQRTEQGDSAMYLCASTDKGGPYEQYFGPGTRLTVT.

Concerning this clone itself: Within the sample, other DNA sequences also encode this same CDR3. This chain joins TRBV7-9 and TRBJ2-7; D is ambiguous. There are 13 residues in the CDR3. V was cut by 1 base and J by 2 bases, with 6 bases left in between. Germline V gives CDR1 SEHNR, CDR2 FQNEAQ (reference sequence). Here the CDR3 reads CASSLGATYEQYF. CDR3 DNA sequence: TGTGCCAGCAGCTTAGGGGCAACCTACGAGCAGTACTTC.

This clone appeared once. In the same sample, other DNA sequences code for this CDR3. The chain employs TRBV19 and TRBJ1-2; D unclear. V was trimmed by 5 bases and J by 2 bases, leaving 9 bases between them. The CDR3 runs to 13 residues. Germline V gene lookup returns CDR1 LNHDA and CDR2 SQIVND (reference sequence). In DNA form, the CDR3 reads TGTGCCAGTAGTCCGGGCCCAAACTATGGCTACACCTTC. Translating gives CASSPGPNYGYTF.

This chain links TRBV12-5 with TRBJ1-3; D is uncertain. CDR3 length: 13 amino acids. The ends were cut back, 7 bases at V and 1 base at J, with 8 bases in the middle. CDR1 LGHNT and CDR2 FRNRAP come from the germline V gene. The CDR3 loop reads CASDGGSGNTIYF. The CDR3 coding sequence is TGTGCTAGTGATGGTGGGTCTGGAAACACCATATATTTT.

J is TRBJ2-1 and V is TRBV27; 9 nucleotides agree with TRBD2. Germline lookup yields CDR1 MNHEY and CDR2 SMNVEV (reference sequence). J lost 8 bases, V lost 7 bases, and 15 bases had no gene match. The CDR3 runs 16 residues. The CDR3, as DNA: TGTGCCAGCACCGACCTTCTCGCGGGGGGGCCCTATGAGCAGTTCTTC. Its protein is CASTDLLAGGPYEQFF.

The chain links TRBV7-8 to TRBJ1-1, with 8 bases fitting TRBD1. The junction had 12 bases not matched to a gene; V was cut back by 10 bases and J by 5 bases. Germline CDR1 reads SGHVS; CDR2 reads FQNEAQ. CDR3 size: 14 residues. CDR3 in amino acids: CATISQGAGTEAFF. CDR3 sequence (DNA): TGTGCCACCATTTCGCAGGGGGCAGGGACTGAAGCTTTCTTT.

V usage is TRBV7-9 and J usage is TRBJ2-6, with D possibly matching TRBD1 (6 bases). Germline V gene data show CDR1 as SEHNR and CDR2 as FQNEAQ (reference sequence). The CDR3 consists of 17 residues. V was cut by 2 bases and J by 4 bases, with 15 bases left in between. The CDR3 region is CASSLYTRGEGANVLTF. The CDR3 coding sequence is TGTGCCAGCAGCTTATATACCAGGGGCGAAGGGGCCAACGTCCTGACTTTC.

This clone was counted a single time. V usage is TRBV6-5 and J usage is TRBJ2-5; 10 bases map to TRBD2. The CDR3 runs 14 residues. Germline-derived CDR1 and CDR2 are MNHEY and SVGAGI. Trimming cost V 5 bases and J 4 bases; bases outside gene matches: 4. The DNA for the CDR3 is TGTGCCAGCAGTCTAGCGGGAGCGGGAGAGACCCAGTACTTC. Its protein is CASSLAGAGETQYF.

The rearrangement uses TRBV9 and TRBJ1-1, with a tentative D call TRBD1 (5 bases). CDR3 size: 13 residues. Trimming took 0 bases from V and 9 from J, leaving 12 bases between them. Per germline, CDR1 SGDLS and CDR2 YYNGEE. The CDR3 DNA is TGTGCCAGCAGCGTAGGGGCAGGGCAAAAAGCTTTCTTT. It yields the protein CASSVGAGQKAFF.

CDR3 residues: CASSVASRGADYGYTF. The CDR3 bases are TGTGCCAGCAGCGTAGCTTCCAGGGGGGCGGACTATGGCTACACCTTC. The V gene is TRBV9, the J gene TRBJ1-2, with 7 bases matching TRBD1. Germline V gene data show CDR1 as SGDLS and CDR2 as YYNGEE. J gave up 3 bases and V 0 bases, and 8 bases lay outside the gene matches. This CDR3 region has 16 residues.

V gene TRBV7-9 combines with J gene TRBJ2-2, with unresolved D. The CDR3 covers 15 residues. V was pared by 4 bases and J by 1 base, with 10 bases between. Germline assignment: CDR1 SEHNR and CDR2 FQNEAQ (reference sequence). CDR3 sequence: CASSSGNQNTGELFF. In DNA form, the CDR3 reads TGTGCCAGCAGCTCCGGAAATCAGAACACCGGGGAGCTGTTTTTT. The full variable domain, rest sourced from reference TRBV7-9 and TRBJ2-2, is DTGVSQNPRHKITKRGQNVTFRCDPISEHNRLYWYRQTLGQGPEFLTYFQNEAQLEKSRLLSDRFSAERPKGSFSTLEIQRTEQGDSAMYLCASSSGNQNTGELFFGEGSRLTVL.

This chain joins TRBV19 and TRBJ2-7; 8 positions agree with TRBD1. The ends lost 3 bases at V and 3 bases at J; junction bases unmatched: 10. The V gene's germline CDR1 is LNHDA and CDR2 SQIVND (reference sequence). The CDR3 runs to 16 residues. CDR3 sequence (DNA): TGTGCCAGTAGTATTTCGGGGACAGGTGGATTCTACGAGCAGTACTTC. Its protein is CASSISGTGGFYEQYF.

V gene TRBV5-8 combines with J gene TRBJ2-5, with a possible D match to TRBD1 (5 bases). The CDR3 is 17 amino acids. The ends were cut back, 7 bases at V and 5 bases at J, with 27 bases in the middle. Germline V CDR1 and CDR2: SGHTS, YDEGEE. The CDR3 spells CASGTPHHEGVMETQYF. As DNA, the CDR3 is TGTGCCAGCGGCACCCCCCATCATGAAGGGGTGATGGAGACCCAGTACTTC. Complete variable domain (other parts from reference TRBV5-8 and TRBJ2-5): EAGVTQSPTHLIKTRGQQATLRCSPISGHTSVYWYQQALGLGLQFLLWYDEGEERNRGNFPPRFSGRQFPNYSSELNVNALELEDSALYLCASGTPHHEGVMETQYFGPGTRLLVL.

The chain joins TRBV7-9 to TRBJ1-5, with D possibly matching TRBD1 (6 bases). CDR1 is SEHNR, CDR2 FQNEAQ, per germline (reference sequence). Trimming stripped 2 bases from V and 1 base from J, with 15 bases between. The CDR3 extends over 17 amino acids. The CDR3 region is CASSLFGGLESNQPQHF. Here the CDR3 DNA reads TGTGCCAGCAGCTTATTTGGGGGCTTGGAGAGCAATCAGCCCCAGCATTTT. The entire variable domain, with the rest obtained from reference TRBV7-9 and TRBJ1-5, is as follows: DTGVSQNPRHKITKRGQNVTFRCDPISEHNRLYWYRQTLGQGPEFLTYFQNEAQLEKSRLLSDRFSAERPKGSFSTLEIQRTEQGDSAMYLCASSLFGGLESNQPQHFGDGTRLSIL.

The V call is TRBV4-1, the J call TRBJ2-7, with 7 bases matching TRBD1. Trimming removed 0 bases from V and 2 bases from J; junction bases left unmatched: 7. This CDR3 region has 16 residues. Germline CDR1 is MGHRA and CDR2 is YSYEKL. CDR3 residues: CASSQDHTGVPYEQYF. The CDR3 bases are TGCGCCAGCAGCCAAGATCACACAGGGGTTCCCTACGAGCAGTACTTC.

The chain carries TRBV6-5 and TRBJ2-1, with D tentatively TRBD2 (5 bases). Trimming left V 1 base short and J 8 bases short, with 9 bases between. Germline V gives CDR1 MNHEY, CDR2 SVGAGI. This CDR3 is 13 amino acids long. Here the CDR3 reads CASSYFTGYEQFF. In nucleotides, the CDR3 is TGTGCCAGCAGTTACTTCACGGGGTATGAGCAGTTCTTC.

This sequence joins TRBV5-4 and TRBJ1-2, with a tentative D call TRBD1 (5 bases). The CDR3 is 14 amino acids. The V and J ends lost 0 bases and 5 bases respectively, with 11 bases between them. Germline V CDR1 and CDR2: SGHNT, YYREEE (reference sequence). CDR3 coding DNA: TGTGCCAGCAGCTTGGGCCAGGGACCATATGGCTACACCTTC. Translated: CASSLGQGPYGYTF.

The CDR3 nucleotides read TGTGCCAGCAGCGTAATCCGGGACAGGGGCCCCTACGAGCAGTACTTC. This translates into CASSVIRDRGPYEQYF. The chain combines TRBV11-2 with TRBJ2-7, with 10 bases identical to TRBD1. V was pared by 5 bases and J by 2 bases, with 9 bases of the junction left unmatched. The germline CDR1 and CDR2 sequences are SGHAT and FQNNGV. The CDR3 spans 16 residues.

The gene calls are TRBV5-8 and TRBJ2-2, with D uncertain. The CDR3 is 10 amino acids. V was cut by 9 bases and J by 4 bases, with 4 bases left in between. Per the germline V gene, CDR1 is SGHTS and CDR2 is YDEGEE. CDR3 residues: CANPTGELFF. The DNA for the CDR3 is TGTGCCAATCCCACCGGGGAGCTGTTTTTT.

The chain couples TRBV5-6 to TRBJ2-7, with 9 positions matching TRBD2. Germline-derived CDR1 and CDR2 are SGHDT and YYEEEE. This CDR3 has 14 amino acids. With V trimmed by 4 bases and J by 6 bases, 8 bases remained unmatched. The chain's CDR3 is CASSPGTSRLEQYF. In DNA form, the CDR3 reads TGTGCCAGCAGCCCCGGGACTAGCCGCCTCGAGCAGTACTTC. The full variable domain, rest sourced from reference TRBV5-6 and TRBJ2-7, is DAGVTQSPTHLIKTRGQQVTLRCSPKSGHDTVSWYQQALGQGPQFIFQYYEEEERQRGNFPDRFSGHQFPNYSSELNVNALLLGDSALYLCASSPGTSRLEQYFGPGTRLTVT.

The J gene is TRBJ2-7, the V gene TRBV19; no reliable D call. The CDR3 is made up of 13 amino acids. The V and J ends lost 3 bases and 3 bases respectively, with 9 bases between them. Looked up from germline, CDR1 is LNHDA and CDR2 is SQIVND (reference sequence). For the CDR3, the DNA is TGTGCCAGTAGTATTGGTGGTATCTACGAGCAGTACTTC. Its protein is CASSIGGIYEQYF.

The chain joins TRBV5-4 to TRBJ2-7; weak D call: TRBD2 (6 bases). This CDR3 has 13 amino acids. Trimming cost V 10 bases and J 3 bases, with 17 bases left between them. The germline CDR1 and CDR2 sequences are SGHNT and YYREEE (reference sequence). The chain's CDR3 is CAARGDSSYEQYF. CDR3 coding DNA: TGTGCCGCCCGAGGGGACTCCAGCTACGAGCAGTACTTC.

In its sample, this clone was seen a few times. This specimen includes other DNA sequences encoding the same CDR3. This chain links TRBV11-2 with TRBJ2-1, with D tentatively TRBD2 (5 bases). The germline gives CDR1 SGHAT, CDR2 FQNNGV. Trimming pared 1 base from V and 1 base from J, leaving 8 bases between. This CDR3 contains 15 residues. As DNA, the CDR3 is TGTGCCAGCAGCTTAGTGTCGGGGTCCTACAATGAGCAGTTCTTC. It is translated as CASSLVSGSYNEQFF.

The chain combines TRBV4-1 with TRBJ2-1, with TRBD2 identical over 9 bases. Trimming took 4 bases from V and 8 from J; bases not matched to a gene: 9. From germline, CDR1 is MGHRA and CDR2 YSYEKL. The CDR3 spans 15 residues. CDR3 DNA: TGCGCCAGCAGCCCGAGCGGGGGGTCAACCGATGAGCAGTTCTTC. The encoded protein is CASSPSGGSTDEQFF.

The rearrangement links TRBV10-2 to TRBJ2-1; 7 nucleotides match TRBD2. Germline loops: CDR1 WSHSY, CDR2 SAAADI. The ends lost 3 bases at V and 6 bases at J; junction bases unmatched: 8. The CDR3 has 15 residues. In DNA form, the CDR3 reads TGCGCCAGCAGTGACCGGACTAGAGGGATCAATGAGCAGTTCTTC. Amino acid sequence: CASSDRTRGINEQFF.

This clone has a single count. The gene calls are TRBV2 and TRBJ2-1; weak D call: TRBD1 (5 bases). The CDR3 has 12 amino acids. Germline CDR1 reads SNHLY; CDR2 reads FYNNEI. The V gene lost 8 bases and the J gene lost 5 bases, with 10 bases spanning the gap. The CDR3 is CASGRANNEQFF. CDR3 DNA sequence: TGTGCCAGCGGCAGGGCTAACAATGAGCAGTTCTTC.

This rearrangement joins TRBV7-2 to TRBJ2-5; D unclear. The CDR3 runs to 13 residues. Germline CDR1 is SGHTA and CDR2 is FQGNSA. Trimming stripped 5 bases from V and 5 bases from J, with 12 bases between. CDR3 region: CASSDVTGETQYF. The CDR3 nucleotides read TGTGCCAGCAGCGACGTGACCGGCGAGACCCAGTACTTC. Variable domain in full (rest from reference TRBV7-2 and TRBJ2-5): GAGVSQSPSNKVTEKGKDVELRCDPISGHTALYWYRQSLGQGLEFLIYFQGNSAPDKSGLPSDRFSAERTGGSVSTLTIQRTQQEDSAVYLCASSDVTGETQYFGPGTRLLVL.

The chain recombines TRBV7-9 with TRBJ2-7; 7 bases map to TRBD1. The CDR3 is made up of 14 amino acids. Germline-derived CDR1 and CDR2 are SEHNR and FQNEAQ (reference sequence). V dropped 4 bases and J dropped 5; count of bases not matched to a gene: 8. CDR3 in DNA: TGTGCCAGCAGCTACGAGGGGGCCGATGACGAGCAGTACTTC. Protein product: CASSYEGADDEQYF. Full variable domain (outside the CDR3, taken from reference TRBV7-9 and TRBJ2-7): DTGVSQNPRHKITKRGQNVTFRCDPISEHNRLYWYRQTLGQGPEFLTYFQNEAQLEKSRLLSDRFSAERPKGSFSTLEIQRTEQGDSAMYLCASSYEGADDEQYFGPGTRLTVT.

The chain uses TRBV29-1 and TRBJ1-1; D not certain. CDR3 size: 12 residues. Germline V gene sequence: CDR1 SQVTM, CDR2 ANQGSEA. V shed 1 base and J shed 8 bases, with 11 bases lying between them. CDR3 coding DNA: TGCAGCGTTGAAGGTTTGGAGTTAGAAGCTTTCTTT. This gives the protein CSVEGLELEAFF.